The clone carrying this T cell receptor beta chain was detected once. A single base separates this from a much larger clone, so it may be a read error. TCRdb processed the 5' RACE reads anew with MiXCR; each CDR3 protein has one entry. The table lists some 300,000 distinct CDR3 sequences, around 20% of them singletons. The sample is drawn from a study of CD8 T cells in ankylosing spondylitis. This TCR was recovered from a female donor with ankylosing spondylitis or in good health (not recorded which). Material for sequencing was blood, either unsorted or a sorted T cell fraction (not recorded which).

The CDR3 loop reads CSATSGGRLGRFF. DNA of the CDR3: TGCAGTGCAACTAGCGGAGGAAGGTTAGGGCGGTTCTTC. This chain links TRBV20-1 with TRBJ2-1, with TRBD2 identical over 8 bases. There are 13 residues in the CDR3. The germline gives CDR1 DFQATT, CDR2 SNEGSKA (reference sequence). Trimming removed 6 bases from V and 15 bases from J; junction bases left unmatched: 16.